These 9 T cell receptor beta chains were sequenced from one sample in a study of blood T cell repertoires in COVID-19. TCRdb's table, derived via immunoSEQ multiplex PCR, lists solely in-frame clones and lacks some. The sample includes 300,000 to 350,000 clones, around 80% of them seen just once. Source material: peripheral blood. The origin of the receptors is a man aged 25 to 40 with active or convalescent COVID-19.

This clone was detected only once. The junction does not match germline at one end; this may be a read error. This chain joins TRBV20-1 and TRBJ1-2, with 8 bases that match TRBD1. CDR1 is DFQATT, CDR2 SNEGSKA, per germline (reference sequence). The CDR3 consists of 11 residues. The CDR3 DNA is TGCAGTGCTAGAGAATGGGACAGGCAACGTTTC. This gives the protein CSAREWDRQRF.

The CDR3 spells CASSHPIATDTQYF. As DNA, the CDR3 is TGTGCCAGCAGCCACCCGATAGCCACAGATACGCAGTATTTT. The chain couples TRBV11-3 to TRBJ2-3; unclear D gene. The germline V gene has CDR1 SGHNT and CDR2 YENEEA. V dropped 5 bases and J dropped 2 bases, with 11 bases sitting between them. This CDR3 comprises 14 residues.

The gene calls are TRBV4-2 and TRBJ1-5; the D is unclear. Germline CDR1 reads LGHNA; CDR2 reads YNFKEQ. Deletions cut 0 bases from V and 0 bases from J, with 6 bases between. The CDR3 consists of 15 residues. The CDR3: CASSQDQLSNQPQHF. Here the CDR3 DNA reads TGTGCCAGCAGCCAAGATCAACTTAGCAATCAGCCCCAGCATTTT.

This clone was counted a single time. The chain couples TRBV3-1 (or the pseudogene TRBV3-2) to TRBJ1-5; D remains unclear. Deletions cut 0 bases from V and 7 bases from J, with 13 bases between. Germline values: CDR1 LGHDT, CDR2 YNNKEL (reference sequence). The CDR3 covers 15 residues. Written as DNA, the CDR3 is TGTGCCAGCAGCCAAGATAGGCAGGCGTGGCAGCCCCAGCATTTT. It encodes CASSQDRQAWQPQHF.

The gene calls are TRBV11-2 and TRBJ2-7; possible D gene TRBD1, 5 bases. V lost 2 bases and J 3 bases, leaving 11 bases between the germline ends. The CDR3 has 14 amino acids. Germline V gene lookup returns CDR1 SGHAT and CDR2 FQNNGV. DNA for the CDR3: TGTGCCAGCAGCTTATATGGGGCAGTCTACGAGCAGTACTTC. Translated: CASSLYGAVYEQYF. Full variable domain (missing parts from reference TRBV11-2 and TRBJ2-7): EAGVAQSPRYKIIEKRQSVAFWCNPISGHATLYWYQQILGQGPKLLIQFQNNGVVDDSQLPKDRFSAERLKGVDSTLKIQPAKLEDSAVYLCASSLYGAVYEQYFGPGTRLTVT.

V and J are TRBV21-1 and TRBJ1-5; TRBD1, the D gene given by the table, was not confirmed from the DNA. TRBV21-1 constitutes a pseudogene. The CDR3 totals 16 residues. The CDR3 sequence is CASSKGSQGSNQPQHF. The CDR3 DNA sequence: TGTGCCAGCAGCAAAGGGTCACAGGGTAGCAATCAGCCCCAGCATTTT.

The rearrangement joins TRBV30 to TRBJ1-1; possibly TRBD1 for D (5 bases). V was clipped by 0 bases and J by 6 bases, with 5 bases between them. Germline V CDR1 and CDR2: GTSNPN, SVGIG (reference sequence). The CDR3 consists of 11 residues. CDR3 region: CAWSVGPEAFF. The DNA of the CDR3 is TGTGCCTGGAGTGTGGGGCCTGAAGCTTTCTTT.

This rearrangement joins TRBV5-8 to TRBJ1-5; no definite D call. CDR1 and CDR2 (germline): SGHTS, YDEGEE. V lost 0 bases to trimming and J lost 6 bases, with 7 bases between them. The CDR3 contains 13 residues. The CDR3: CASSLERGQPQHF. The CDR3 DNA sequence: TGTGCCAGCAGCTTGGAGCGCGGTCAGCCCCAGCATTTT.

V gene TRBV19 combines with J gene TRBJ2-7; 12 positions agree with TRBD1. The CDR3 runs to 15 residues. With V trimmed by 4 bases and J by 6 bases, 7 bases remained unmatched. Germline assignment: CDR1 LNHDA and CDR2 SQIVND (reference sequence). The CDR3 DNA is TGTGCCAGTAGTACCTCCGGGACAGGGGGCCTCGAGCAGTACTTC. It yields the protein CASSTSGTGGLEQYF.